This T cell receptor (beta chain) was identified during a study of T-cell memory formation after mild COVID-19. TCRalpha and TCRbeta libraries used 5'RACE with constant-segment primers and UMIs. TCRdb itself ran the 5' RACE reads through MiXCR, one entry per CDR3 protein. The sample comprises around 410,000 distinct CDR3 sequences, 20% to 25% of which are singletons, and 13% rests with the top ten. This receptor was obtained from an adult woman who had mild COVID-19 (a few samples of this study predate the infection). Cell type and time point are not known. The sample comprised PBMCs or a T cell subset sorted from them (not recorded which).

Here the CDR3 reads CATSDSPLYNEQFF. The CDR3 DNA follows: TGTGCCACCAGTGATTCTCCGCTCTACAATGAGCAGTTCTTC. The chain employs TRBV24-1 and TRBJ2-1; no definite D call. Trimming removed 2 bases from V and 3 bases from J, with 7 bases in between. CDR1 is KGHDR, CDR2 SFDVKD, per germline. The CDR3 is made up of 14 amino acids.